The source of this T cell receptor (beta chain) is a study of blood T cells in healthy people across ages. Sample-barcoded 5' priming and a J-beta primer mix drove a second PCR of roughly 6 to 12 cycles. From the 5' RACE reads, TCRdb called clonotypes with MiXCR, one entry per CDR3 protein. The table lists fewer than 2,000,000 distinct CDR3 sequences, around 42% of them singletons. Sequencing was performed on blood. The sequence was obtained from a human donor in good health.

This chain's CDR3 is CASSSTGTGYYEQYF. The CDR3 DNA follows: TGTGCCAGCAGCTCCACGGGGACAGGATACTACGAGCAGTACTTC. The V and J genes are TRBV7-2 and TRBJ2-7, with TRBD1 matching 8 bases. After removal of 4 bases from V and 3 bases from J, the junction contained 8 bases not matched to a gene. Looked up from germline, CDR1 is SGHTA and CDR2 is FQGNSA. This CDR3 has 15 residues.